Included here is one T cell receptor beta chain sequence, with context. Its matching antigen is unknown. Within the sample, other DNA sequences also encode this same CDR3. The V end lost 0 bases, the J end lost 4 bases, and 7 bases lay between the germline ends. The CDR3 spans 13 residues. CDR1 and CDR2 (germline): GTSNPN, SVGIG (reference sequence). The data originate from a study of siplizumab effects on memory and regulatory T cells. Data came from immunoSEQ multiplex PCR; TCRdb stores just in-frame clones and leaves some out. The repertoire holds some 100,000 clones, with less than 95% as singletons. Findings and caveats of the study: Suppressive function of proliferating Tregs from siplizumab cultures was not confirmed. A major contribution to the alloresponse seemed to be made by naive T cells, which seemed more diverse than memory cells. Under siplizumab, alloreactive sequences traced to unstimulated CD4+ memory cells were significantly reduced. To unstimulated subsets, only a minor fraction of alloreactive clones could be mapped.

The source material was Tregs sorted from blood. The clonotype was recovered from a human donor in good health. The V and J genes are TRBV30 and TRBJ1-5, with D maybe TRBD1 (6 bases). CDR3 in amino acids: CAWSVRGNQPQHF. Written as DNA, the CDR3 is TGTGCCTGGAGTGTAAGGGGGAATCAGCCCCAGCATTTT.